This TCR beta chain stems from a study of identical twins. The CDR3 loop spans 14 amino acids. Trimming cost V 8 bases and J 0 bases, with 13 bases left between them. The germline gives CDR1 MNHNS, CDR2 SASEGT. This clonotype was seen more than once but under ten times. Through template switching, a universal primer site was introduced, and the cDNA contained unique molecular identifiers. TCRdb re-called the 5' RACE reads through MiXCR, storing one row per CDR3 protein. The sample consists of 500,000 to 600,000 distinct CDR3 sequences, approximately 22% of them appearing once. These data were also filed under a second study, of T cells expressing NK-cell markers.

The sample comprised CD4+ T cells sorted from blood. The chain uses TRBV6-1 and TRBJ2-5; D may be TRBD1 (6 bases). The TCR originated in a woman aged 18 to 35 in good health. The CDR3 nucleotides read TGTGCCAGCTCAGGGGATTGGTACCAAGAGACCCAGTACTTC. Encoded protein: CASSGDWYQETQYF.